This T cell receptor beta chain appears in the sequencing data of a study of somatic mutations in cytotoxic T cells in rheumatoid arthritis. Broader study findings: Measured CD8+ T-cell clonality, a value compared between rheumatoid arthritis patients and age-matched healthy controls, did not differ significantly.

The CDR3 spans 14 residues. Germline CDR1 LNHDA, CDR2 SQIVND (reference sequence). Trimming removed 6 bases at V and 6 bases at J, with 18 bases between. About this clone itself: No antigen is known for it.

The table came from immunoSEQ multiplex PCR; TCRdb's copy has only in-frame clones and leaves some out. Of about 10,000 clones listed, over 75% were seen once; the top ten hold about 22%. The V gene is TRBV19, the J gene TRBJ2-7; no clear D gene. Sequences were obtained from CD8+ T cells sorted from blood. This TCR was sampled from a man aged 50-59 years in good health. DNA of the CDR3: TGTGCCAGTAGCCTCGCGCCTAGTCGCGGCGAGCAGTACTTC. This gives the protein CASSLAPSRGEQYF.